This is a list of T cell receptor beta chains from one sample in a study of T cells in localized non-small cell lung cancer. Here immunoSEQ multiplex PCR was the method, and the copy in TCRdb shows in-frame clones only, minus some. The profile shows approximately 52,000 clones, about nine tenths of them singletons. Sequenced here: peripheral blood, sampled before any cancer treatment. The receptor set was obtained from a male donor older than 55 with stage III squamous cell lung carcinoma. The CDR3 runs from the conserved cysteine through the conserved F or W. The order of the fields is clone size, V gene, J gene, D gene, CDR3 protein, CDR3 DNA. A D gene is named only where the DNA matches it firmly. Clone size appears in some rows only: once, few, many, or a class for an expanded clone.

NA	TRBV6-4	TRBJ2-1	TRBD2	CASSEDTSGGDNEQFF	TGTGCCAGCAGTGAGGATACTAGCGGGGGGGACAATGAGCAGTTCTTC
NA	TRBV30	TRBJ2-7	NA	CAWSLSGLSYEQYF	TGTGCCTGGAGTCTTTCTGGACTCTCCTACGAGCAGTACTTC
NA	TRBV11-2	TRBJ2-7	NA	CASSLGLDPAYEQYF	TGTGCCAGCAGCTTAGGATTGGACCCGGCCTACGAGCAGTACTTC
few	TRBV7-2	TRBJ2-7	TRBD2	CASSLVWGGSYEQYF	TGTGCCAGCAGCTTAGTTTGGGGGGGATCCTACGAGCAGTACTTC
NA	TRBV2	TRBJ2-7	NA	CASRGDSQEQYF	TGTGCCAGCAGGGGAGACTCCCAGGAGCAGTACTTC
NA	TRBV7-9	TRBJ2-7	NA	CASSLGLAYEQYF	TGTGCCAGCAGCCTAGGACTTGCCTACGAGCAGTACTTC
NA	TRBV7-2	TRBJ2-5	NA	CASSLNLLSIQETQYF	TGTGCCAGCAGCTTGAACCTTCTCTCAATTCAAGAGACCCAGTACTTC
NA	TRBV23-1	TRBJ1-1	TRBD1	CASSQDRGHTEAFF	TGCGCCAGCAGTCAGGACAGGGGGCACACTGAAGCTTTCTTT
NA	TRBV10-3	TRBJ1-2	NA	CAISEPYIRVKDRRGYTF	TGTGCCATCAGTGAGCCCTATATCAGGGTAAAGGATCGTCGCGGCTACACCTTC
NA	TRBV5-1	TRBJ2-5	TRBD1	CASSLGQGLGETQYF	TGCGCCAGCAGCTTGGGACAGGGATTGGGAGAGACCCAGTACTTC
NA	TRBV5-1	TRBJ2-1	TRBD2	CASGMTSGGYNEQFF	TGCGCCAGCGGAATGACTAGCGGGGGGTACAATGAGCAGTTCTTC
NA	TRBV4-2	TRBJ2-3	TRBD2	CASSQISLAGGRTDTQYF	TGTGCCAGCAGCCAAATCTCACTAGCGGGGGGACGCACAGATACGCAGTATTTT